One sample yielded the 14 T cell receptor beta chains listed below, sequenced in a study of cytomegalovirus exposure and HLA in healthy donors. Researchers ran the PCR with 60 Vbeta and 13 Jbeta primers. Here immunoSEQ multiplex PCR was the method, and the copy in TCRdb shows in-frame clones only, minus some. The repertoire consists of approximately 150,000 clones, with about four fifths occurring once and the leading ten covering around 7%. The sequenced sample consisted of PBMCs. These receptor sequences come from a male donor in good health and CMV-seropositive.

V and J are TRBV15 and TRBJ1-6, with TRBD1 matching over 7 bases. The CDR3 contains 17 residues. J lost 10 bases, V lost 3 bases, and 15 bases had no gene match. The germline V gene encodes CDR1 LNHNV and CDR2 YYDKDF (reference sequence). In DNA, the CDR3 is TGTGCCACCAGCAGCGGACCAGACAGGGCGGTAGGATCACCCCTCCACTTT. Protein: CATSSGPDRAVGSPLHF.

This chain joins TRBV15 and TRBJ1-2; weak D call: TRBD1 (5 bases). Trimming cost V 4 bases and J 5 bases, with 20 bases left between them. There are 16 residues in the CDR3. CDR1 and CDR2 from the germline V gene are LNHNV and YYDKDF (reference sequence). In nucleotides, the CDR3 is TGTGCCACCAGCAAAGGGAGGGACGACAACCCTTATGGCTACACCTTC. Its protein is CATSKGRDDNPYGYTF.

The chain carries TRBV19 and TRBJ2-5; TRBD1 agrees at 7 bases. The germline CDR1 and CDR2 sequences are LNHDA and SQIVND (reference sequence). Trimming at V came to 8 bases and at J to 2 bases, leaving 5 bases not matched to a gene. This CDR3 is 13 amino acids long. The CDR3 DNA reads as TGTGCCAGTGGGACAGTCCCGCAAGAGACCCAGTACTTC. This codes for CASGTVPQETQYF.

The chain employs TRBV6-1 and TRBJ1-2; 8 bases are a match to TRBD1. CDR1 and CDR2 from the germline V gene are MNHNS and SASEGT. The CDR3 spans 13 residues. V trimming: 6 bases; J trimming: 8 bases; junction bases outside the gene matches: 8. The CDR3 sequence: CASSSRGRGGYTF. The CDR3 DNA is TGTGCCAGCAGCTCCAGGGGGCGAGGGGGCTACACCTTC.

The J gene is TRBJ1-1, the V gene TRBV5-1; unclear D gene. The CDR3 has 15 residues. Trimming stripped 4 bases from V and 11 bases from J, with 24 bases between. The germline CDR1 and CDR2 sequences are SGHRS and YFSETQ. CDR3 coding DNA: TGCGCCAGCAGCACGGGATCCGTCGCCCCCGAGGTGGCTTTCTTT. Encoded protein: CASSTGSVAPEVAFF.

This clone appeared a single time. The rearrangement links TRBV1 to TRBJ2-5; no DNA check was done on the table's D call, TRBD2. TRBV1 constitutes a pseudogene. The CDR3 covers 17 residues. The CDR3 sequence: CTSSPRKLAGEIETQYF. The DNA for the CDR3 is TGCACCAGCAGCCCCCGAAAACTAGCGGGGGAAATCGAGACCCAGTACTTC.

The J gene is TRBJ2-1, the V gene TRBV7-9; D possibly corresponds to TRBD1 (5 bases). This CDR3 is 13 amino acids long. Trimming cost V 6 bases and J 7 bases, with 13 bases left between them. Germline V gives CDR1 SEHNR, CDR2 FQNEAQ (reference sequence). CDR3 nucleotides: TGTGCCAGCAGTTATGGGGCAGCAAATGAGCAGTTCTTC. Its translation is CASSYGAANEQFF.

This clone has more than one count but fewer than ten. V usage is TRBV18 and J usage is TRBJ1-3, with D possibly being TRBD1 (5 bases). CDR1 is KGHSH, CDR2 LQKENI, per germline. This CDR3 is built from 14 residues. Trimming left V 8 bases short and J 4 bases short, with 15 bases between. For the CDR3, the DNA is TGTGCCAGCGCCTTAGACAGCCAGGGAAACACCATATATTTT. As protein: CASALDSQGNTIYF.

This clone showed up just a few times. This rearrangement joins TRBV4-3 to TRBJ1-4; possibly TRBD1 for D (6 bases). Trimming stripped 0 bases from V and 0 bases from J, with 11 bases between. Germline V lookup: CDR1 LGHNA, CDR2 YSLEER. This CDR3 has 17 amino acids. The CDR3 loop reads CASSQEVRGATNEKLFF. The CDR3, as DNA: TGCGCCAGCAGCCAAGAGGTCAGGGGAGCAACTAATGAAAAACTGTTTTTT.

The V gene is TRBV4-3, the J gene TRBJ1-2; a weak D match, TRBD1 (6 bases). The CDR3 is 17 amino acids. Germline loops: CDR1 LGHNA, CDR2 YSLEER. V was clipped by 0 bases and J by 6 bases, with 20 bases between them. DNA for the CDR3: TGCGCCAGCAGCCAAGATCGTAACCCCCGGGGGGCAGATGGCTACACCTTC. Residues: CASSQDRNPRGADGYTF.

In this sample, this clone turned up a few times. The chain links TRBV6-5 to TRBJ1-1, with D perhaps TRBD1 (5 bases). Trimming took 5 bases from V and 3 from J, leaving 10 bases between them. CDR3 size: 13 residues. Germline V gene lookup returns CDR1 MNHEY and CDR2 SVGAGI. The CDR3 here is CASSAQVYTEAFF. The CDR3 nucleotides are TGTGCCAGCAGTGCACAGGTGTACACTGAAGCTTTCTTT.

This sequence joins TRBV7-2 and TRBJ2-7, with D perhaps TRBD2 (6 bases). The germline CDR1 and CDR2 sequences are SGHTA and FQGNSA. Trimming pared 4 bases from V and 6 bases from J, leaving 10 bases between. The CDR3 is 12 residues long. CDR3 in amino acids: CASSSYGGEQYF. Here the CDR3 DNA reads TGTGCCAGCAGCTCCTACGGGGGCGAGCAGTACTTC.

The chain has TRBV5-6 and TRBJ2-1; 7 nucleotides agree with TRBD2. The germline V gene encodes CDR1 SGHDT and CDR2 YYEEEE. Trimming at V came to 4 bases and at J to 3 bases, leaving 13 bases not matched to a gene. This CDR3 is 17 amino acids long. The CDR3 loop reads CASSPYIGAGDYNEQFF. In nucleotides, the CDR3 is TGTGCCAGCAGCCCGTACATAGGCGCGGGGGACTACAATGAGCAGTTCTTC.

The chain combines TRBV6-5 with TRBJ2-2; D gene uncertain. Germline CDR1 is MNHEY and CDR2 is SVGAGI. The CDR3 is 14 residues long. V lost 6 bases and J 6 bases, leaving 14 bases between the germline ends. The CDR3 sequence is CASSSIVPPGELFF. The CDR3 DNA is TGTGCCAGCAGCTCTATCGTCCCACCCGGGGAGCTGTTTTTT.